The clone carrying this TCR beta chain was found once. Its antigen is still unknown. Trimming cost V 1 base and J 2 bases; bases outside gene matches: 17. CDR3 length: 21 residues. Looked up from germline, CDR1 is KGHDR and CDR2 is SFDVKD. Profiled with immunoSEQ multiplex PCR; TCRdb holds only in-frame clones, not every one. This sample carries around 340,000 clones, over 90% of them seen once, and the ten largest clones take 4.5% to 7%. These data are taken from a study of brain T cells in children with intractable seizures. Study-wide findings and caveats: Clones missing pre-surgery may reflect undersampling of that blood sample.

As to time point: blood from clinic visit 5 months post-surgery; TSC patient then seizure free. Pre-surgery treatment included at least one anti-epileptic drug. The sequence was collected from a boy in the first two years of life with tuberous sclerosis and intractable seizures. Material: peripheral blood, obtained 4 to 5 months after surgery. This chain links TRBV24-1 with TRBJ2-3, with 10 nucleotides matching TRBD1. CDR3 loop: CATSDFYYRDRGHLSTDTQYF. Here the CDR3 DNA reads TGTGCCACCAGTGATTTTTATTACCGGGACAGGGGTCATCTATCCACAGATACGCAGTATTTT.